The following is a T cell receptor beta chain sequence with its context. The antigen is undetermined. The record originates from a study of OX40 agonist ivuxolimab in advanced cancers. Background on the study: Patients assigned to dose escalation were diagnosed with hepatocellular carcinoma, melanoma, renal cell or head and neck cancer. Past anti-PD-1, anti-PD-L1 or anti-CTLA-4 therapy was accepted, and approximately 37% had received some.

The CDR3 has 13 residues. Germline V gene data show CDR1 as SGHTA and CDR2 as FQGNSA. V was pared by 11 bases and J by 0 bases, with 13 bases between. This table comes from immunoSEQ multiplex PCR, and its TCRdb copy is limited to in-frame clones, with some not included. Of over 100,000 clones listed, around 93% are singletons. Study outcomes and limitations: CD8+ T cells averaged more expanded clones than CD4+.

This specimen was CD4+ or CD8+ T cells sorted from blood, taken in a trial of the OX40 agonist ivuxolimab. The origin of this receptor is an adult with an advanced solid tumor such as melanoma, head and neck, liver or kidney cancer. This sequence joins TRBV7-2 and TRBJ1-2, with D perhaps TRBD1 (5 bases). This CDR3 is CALTGGANYGYTF. CDR3 coding DNA: TGTGCCCTAACAGGAGGGGCTAACTATGGCTACACCTTC.